Listed here are 27 T cell receptor beta chains from one sample, sequenced in a study of T cells in Graves' hyperthyroidism and ophthalmopathy. RNA transcripts yielded amplified TCR beta CDR3 regions. When the TCR CDR3 underwent first-round RT-PCR, the HTBI primer set was used. A single record per CDR3 protein comes from TCRdb applying MiXCR to the multiplex PCR reads. The data contain hundreds of thousands of distinct CDR3 sequences, around 25% of them singletons. Sequences were obtained from blood. The receptors were sampled from a man aged 35 to 55 with Graves' hyperthyroidism that later progressed to Graves' ophthalmopathy.

This clonotype has ten or more counts. The rearrangement joins TRBV5-1 to TRBJ1-2; D uncertain. Germline lookup yields CDR1 SGHRS and CDR2 YFSETQ. This CDR3 has 15 amino acids. V dropped 5 bases and J dropped 4 bases, with 18 bases sitting between them. The DNA for the CDR3 is TGCGCCAGCAGAGCCCAGCACGGGCCGGCCTATGGCTACACCTTC. Protein sequence: CASRAQHGPAYGYTF. The complete variable domain, with remaining parts taken from reference TRBV5-1 and TRBJ1-2, reads KAGVTQTPRYLIKTRGQQVTLSCSPISGHRSVSWYQQTPGQGLQFLFEYFSETQRNKGNFPGRFSGRQFSNSRSEMNVSTLELGDSALYLCASRAQHGPAYGYTFGSGTRLTVV.

This clonotype was counted at least ten times. The V and J genes are TRBV6-5 and TRBJ1-1; the D is unclear. This CDR3 is built from 14 residues. The ends were cut back, 7 bases at V and 4 bases at J, with 16 bases in the middle. The germline V gene encodes CDR1 MNHEY and CDR2 SVGAGI. CDR3 coding DNA: TGTGCCAGCATTAACTCCCGGGGTGGCACTGAAGCTTTCTTT. Amino acids: CASINSRGGTEAFF.

Only a few counts were recorded for this clonotype. The V gene is TRBV28, the J gene TRBJ1-2, with a tentative D call TRBD1 (5 bases). The ends were cut back, 6 bases at V and 0 bases at J, with 11 bases in the middle. Germline loops: CDR1 MDHEN, CDR2 SYDVKM. The CDR3 has 14 residues. CDR3 protein: CASRNGAANYGYTF. Written as DNA, the CDR3 is TGTGCCAGCAGAAACGGGGCAGCTAACTATGGCTACACCTTC.

This chain uses TRBV20-1 with TRBJ2-7, with D perhaps matching TRBD1 or TRBD2 (5 bases each). This CDR3 is built from 15 residues. V was trimmed by 0 bases and J by 2 bases, leaving 14 bases between them. Looked up from germline, CDR1 is DFQATT and CDR2 is SNEGSKA (reference sequence). In DNA form, the CDR3 reads TGCAGTGCTAGAGATTCGGAGTTGGGACCCTACGAGCAGTACTTC. Its translation is CSARDSELGPYEQYF.

This clonotype was picked up many times. This chain links TRBV12-3 or TRBV12-4 with TRBJ2-2; 11 bases agree with TRBD2. The trim removed 6 bases at V and 2 bases at J, leaving 14 bases unmatched. This CDR3 has 19 amino acids. The CDR3 nucleotides are TGTGCCAGCAGCTTCTTGGCCGGGACTAGCGGAGGAAACACCGGGGAGCTGTTTTTT. Translating it yields CASSFLAGTSGGNTGELFF.

This clonotype appeared many times. The chain combines TRBV19 with TRBJ2-7; D might be TRBD1 or TRBD2, each matching 5 bases. The CDR3 loop spans 13 amino acids. Germline CDR1 reads LNHDA; CDR2 reads SQIVND (reference sequence). The V end was cut by 5 bases, the J end by 4 bases, with 12 bases between. Written as DNA, the CDR3 is TGTGCCAGTAGTCGGGACGAAACGTACGAGCAGTACTTC. Translated: CASSRDETYEQYF.

V and J are TRBV29-1 and TRBJ1-2, with TRBD1 matching 7 bases. CDR1 is SQVTM, CDR2 ANQGSEA, per germline. This CDR3 is built from 13 residues. J lost 7 bases, V lost 6 bases, and 11 bases had no gene match. CDR3 loop: CSVAGQALTGYTF. The CDR3 bases are TGCAGCGTAGCCGGACAGGCTCTAACTGGCTACACCTTC.

The rearrangement joins TRBV12-5 to TRBJ1-1; D gene uncertain. This CDR3 region has 13 residues. Germline lookup yields CDR1 LGHNT and CDR2 FRNRAP. V lost 3 bases to trimming and J lost 0 bases, with 5 bases between them. This chain's CDR3 is CASGFRVNTEAFF. The DNA of the CDR3 is TGTGCTAGTGGTTTTAGGGTGAACACTGAAGCTTTCTTT.

At least ten counts were recorded for this clonotype. The chain links TRBV6-1 to TRBJ1-5; D unclear. CDR3 size: 15 residues. V dropped 6 bases and J dropped 0 bases, with 12 bases sitting between them. Germline V gene data show CDR1 as MNHNS and CDR2 as SASEGT. The CDR3 DNA follows: TGTGCCAGCAGGTCGGCAGCGTATAGCAATCAGCCCCAGCATTTT. This encodes CASRSAAYSNQPQHF.

The chain is built from TRBV27 and TRBJ1-1, with D perhaps TRBD1 (6 bases). The CDR3 has 13 residues. Germline CDR1 MNHEY, CDR2 SMNVEV (reference sequence). The DNA of the CDR3 is TGTGTTAAGGGCATCTCAGGGGCGGGTGAAGCTTTCTTT. Its protein is CVKGISGAGEAFF.

The chain has TRBV20-1 and TRBJ2-2; D unclear. From germline, CDR1 is DFQATT and CDR2 SNEGSKA (reference sequence). The CDR3 extends over 14 amino acids. V was pared by 2 bases and J by 0 bases, with 7 bases between. CDR3 in amino acids: CSARMTPNTGELFF. CDR3 nucleotide sequence: TGCAGTGCTAGAATGACGCCGAACACCGGGGAGCTGTTTTTT.

This clonotype was found many times. The V call is TRBV4-2, the J call TRBJ1-2; D is perhaps TRBD1 (5 bases). V shed 0 bases and J shed 4 bases, with 18 bases lying between them. Germline loops: CDR1 LGHNA, CDR2 YNFKEQ. This CDR3 comprises 17 residues. CDR3 in DNA: TGTGCCAGCAGCCAAGACGGCAGGGCACGTAACAGCTATGGCTACACCTTC. Residues: CASSQDGRARNSYGYTF.

The table lists this clonotype with many counts. The gene calls are TRBV5-1 and TRBJ1-2; D perhaps matches TRBD1 (6 bases). The CDR3 sequence is 14 residues long. Germline CDR1 is SGHRS and CDR2 is YFSETQ. Trimming stripped 4 bases from V and 2 bases from J, with 12 bases between. The CDR3 coding sequence is TGCGCCAGCAGCGAACAGGGATTGAACTATGGCTACACCTTC. Translating it yields CASSEQGLNYGYTF.

The V and J genes are TRBV6-5 and TRBJ2-7; D might be TRBD2 (6 bases). The CDR3 runs to 13 residues. The V gene's germline CDR1 is MNHEY and CDR2 SVGAGI. Trimming removed 10 bases at V and 5 bases at J, with 18 bases between. Here the CDR3 reads CAIGDSLGDEQYF. Here the CDR3 DNA reads TGTGCCATAGGGGACTCATTAGGGGACGAGCAGTACTTC.

This clonotype has ten or more counts. J is TRBJ1-2 and V is TRBV24-1; D is possibly TRBD1 (5 bases). Looked up from germline, CDR1 is KGHDR and CDR2 is SFDVKD. Trimming pared 4 bases from V and 8 bases from J, leaving 13 bases between. CDR3 length: 13 residues. The CDR3 nucleotides are TGTGCCACCAGTGACCCCGGGGGGAAGGGCTACACCTTC. Its protein product is CATSDPGGKGYTF.

This clonotype occurred many times. The chain carries TRBV18 and TRBJ2-7; maybe TRBD1 (6 bases). Trimming pared 5 bases from V and 3 bases from J, leaving 14 bases between. The germline V gene encodes CDR1 KGHSH and CDR2 LQKENI. CDR3 length: 14 amino acids. CDR3 amino acids: CASSEQGTVYEQYF. CDR3 bases: TGTGCCAGCTCAGAACAGGGTACGGTCTACGAGCAGTACTTC.

This clonotype showed up many times. J is TRBJ1-2 and V is TRBV28, with a tentative D call TRBD1 (6 bases). This CDR3 spans 14 amino acids. CDR1 and CDR2 from the germline V gene are MDHEN and SYDVKM. V was trimmed by 2 bases and J by 4 bases, leaving 11 bases between them. For the CDR3, the DNA is TGTGCCAGCAGTTTAATGTGGGGGCCCTATGGCTACACCTTC. It is translated as CASSLMWGPYGYTF.

This clonotype has ten or more counts. The V gene is TRBV19, the J gene TRBJ1-1; 7 bases fit TRBD1. The CDR3 is 14 amino acids. The J segment lost 5 bases and the V segment lost 4 bases, leaving 7 bases of the junction unmatched. In germline, CDR1 is LNHDA, CDR2 SQIVND (reference sequence). In nucleotides, the CDR3 is TGTGCCAGTAGTACGAAACAGGGGAGGACTGAAGCTTTCTTT. This gives the protein CASSTKQGRTEAFF.

This clonotype was found many times. The V and J genes are TRBV25-1 and TRBJ1-1, with a possible D match to TRBD1 (6 bases). Trimming cost V 7 bases and J 5 bases, with 17 bases left between them. The CDR3 loop spans 14 amino acids. Germline V gene sequence: CDR1 MGHDK, CDR2 SYGVNS. The CDR3 loop is CASTLGGGGTEAFF. The CDR3 region has the DNA TGTGCCAGCACCCTCGGGGGGGGCGGGACTGAAGCTTTCTTT.

Many counts were recorded for this clonotype. The chain is built from TRBV19 and TRBJ1-1; D uncertain. Germline values: CDR1 LNHDA, CDR2 SQIVND (reference sequence). This CDR3 is built from 12 residues. Between the trimmed V and J ends, which lost 7 bases and 1 base, there was a span of 7 bases. DNA for the CDR3: TGTGCCAGTATTGGAGCGAACACTGAAGCTTTCTTT. It codes for CASIGANTEAFF.

The gene calls are TRBV6-1 and TRBJ1-3; 10 positions agree with TRBD1. The length of the CDR3 is 17 residues. Germline V gene lookup returns CDR1 MNHNS and CDR2 SASEGT. J lost 2 bases, V lost 3 bases, and 7 bases had no gene match. CDR3 amino acids: CASSERTGGLAGNTIYF. Here the CDR3 DNA reads TGTGCCAGCAGTGAGAGGACAGGGGGGCTGGCTGGAAACACCATATATTTT.

The chain joins TRBV20-1 to TRBJ2-5, with a tentative D call TRBD2 (5 bases). Trimming stripped 6 bases from V and 4 bases from J, with 21 bases between. Germline V gene data show CDR1 as DFQATT and CDR2 as SNEGSKA (reference sequence). The CDR3 has 15 amino acids. The CDR3 sequence is CSAHREGSWRETQYF. In DNA, the CDR3 is TGCAGTGCCCACCGTGAGGGTAGCTGGCGAGAGACCCAGTACTTC.

This clonotype was counted many times. V usage is TRBV19 and J usage is TRBJ2-2; 7 bases line up with TRBD2. The CDR3 sequence is 15 residues long. Germline-derived CDR1 and CDR2 are LNHDA and SQIVND (reference sequence). The junction had 4 bases not matched to a gene; V was cut back by 3 bases and J by 3 bases. CDR3 sequence (DNA): TGTGCCAGTAGTATGGATAGCGGGCACACCGGGGAGCTGTTTTTT. Translating it yields CASSMDSGHTGELFF.

The V call is TRBV6-2 or TRBV6-3, the J call TRBJ2-7; TRBD1 matches at 7 bases. The CDR3 contains 15 residues. Germline V gene data show CDR1 as MNHEY and CDR2 as SVGEGT. Trimming took 5 bases from V and 2 from J; bases not matched to a gene: 9. The DNA of the CDR3 is TGTGCCAGCAGTCAAAACCGGGACAGCCCCTACGAGCAGTACTTC. It specifies CASSQNRDSPYEQYF.

The table lists this clonotype with many counts. This chain links TRBV18 with TRBJ1-2, with D tentatively TRBD1 (6 bases). This CDR3 comprises 14 residues. The V end was cut by 3 bases, the J end by 8 bases, with 16 bases between. The germline V gene encodes CDR1 KGHSH and CDR2 LQKENI. CDR3 in amino acids: CASSPLEGGRGYTF. CDR3 DNA: TGTGCCAGCTCACCCCTCGAAGGGGGAAGAGGCTACACCTTC.

J is TRBJ2-7 and V is TRBV28, with 7 bases aligning to TRBD1. Trimming took 7 bases from V and 1 from J; bases not matched to a gene: 10. CDR1 and CDR2 from the germline V gene are MDHEN and SYDVKM. The CDR3 contains 15 residues. CDR3 sequence: CASNGQVTFSYEQYF. The CDR3 DNA is TGTGCCAGCAATGGACAGGTGACTTTTTCCTACGAGCAGTACTTC.

This clonotype was counted many times. Mismatch with germline at one junction end may stem from a read error. The V and J genes are TRBV7-7 and TRBJ2-7; possibly TRBD1 or TRBD2 for D (5 bases each). This CDR3 contains 13 residues. Germline V CDR1 and CDR2: SSHAT, FNYEAQ (reference sequence). The chain's CDR3 is CASSREGWGEQYF. In nucleotides, the CDR3 is TGTGCTAGCAGCCGCGAGGGGTGGGGTGAGCAGTACTTC. The full variable domain, in which reference TRBV7-7 and TRBJ2-7 provide the parts outside the CDR3, is GAGVSQSPRYKVTKRGQDVTLRCDPISSHATLYWYQQALGQGPEFLTYFNYEAQPDKSGLPSDRFSAERPEGSISTLTIQRTEQRDSAMYRCASSREGWGEQYFGPGTRLTVT.